Below, one T cell receptor beta chain is given with its context. This specimen comes from a study of shared clonotypes between healthy human individuals. The CDR3 sequence is 15 residues long. V lost 4 bases, J lost 4 bases, and 15 bases lay in between. Germline V gene sequence: CDR1 SGHRS, CDR2 YFSETQ. Every immunoSEQ plate was one replicate of a subset's evenly spread DNA. The assay was immunoSEQ multiplex PCR, and TCRdb's table has in-frame clones only and misses some. This table holds about 2.4 million clones, 93% found once. This rearrangement joins TRBV5-1 to TRBJ1-3; D remains ambiguous. Material: naive CD4+ T cells from PBMCs. The subset is: CD45RA+ positively selected. The source is a man between 18 and 35 years old in good health. Some clones in this sample may be carry-over from other donors' samples. The CDR3 sequence is CASSGPTPSGNTIYF. The CDR3, as DNA: TGCGCCAGCAGCGGCCCGACACCTTCCGGAAACACCATATATTTT.